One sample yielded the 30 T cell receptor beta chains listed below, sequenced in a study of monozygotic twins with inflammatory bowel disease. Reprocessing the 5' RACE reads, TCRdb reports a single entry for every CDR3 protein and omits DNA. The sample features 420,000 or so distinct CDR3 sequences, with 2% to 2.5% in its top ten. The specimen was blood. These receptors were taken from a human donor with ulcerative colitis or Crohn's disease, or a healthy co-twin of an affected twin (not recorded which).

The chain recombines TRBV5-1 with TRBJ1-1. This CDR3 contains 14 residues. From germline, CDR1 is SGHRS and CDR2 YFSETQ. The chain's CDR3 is CASSLGQQNTEAFF.

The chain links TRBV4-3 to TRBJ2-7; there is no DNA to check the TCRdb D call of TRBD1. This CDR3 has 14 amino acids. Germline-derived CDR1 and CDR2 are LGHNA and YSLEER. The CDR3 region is CASSQGTVPYEQYF.

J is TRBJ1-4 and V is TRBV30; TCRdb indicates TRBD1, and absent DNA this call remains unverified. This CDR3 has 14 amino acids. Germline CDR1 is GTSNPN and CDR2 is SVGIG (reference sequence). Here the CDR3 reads CAWSPGEGTRKLFF.

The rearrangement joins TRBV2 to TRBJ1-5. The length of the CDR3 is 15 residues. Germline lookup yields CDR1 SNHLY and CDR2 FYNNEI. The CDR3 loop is CASSEQGNSNQPQHF.

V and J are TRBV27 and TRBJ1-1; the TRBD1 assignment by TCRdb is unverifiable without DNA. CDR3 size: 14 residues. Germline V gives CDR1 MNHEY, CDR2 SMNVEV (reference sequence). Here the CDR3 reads CASSLAGSATEAFF.

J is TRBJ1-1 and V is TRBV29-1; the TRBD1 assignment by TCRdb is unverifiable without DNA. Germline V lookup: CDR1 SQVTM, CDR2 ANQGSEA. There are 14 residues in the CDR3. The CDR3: CSVEPNRGLTEAFF.

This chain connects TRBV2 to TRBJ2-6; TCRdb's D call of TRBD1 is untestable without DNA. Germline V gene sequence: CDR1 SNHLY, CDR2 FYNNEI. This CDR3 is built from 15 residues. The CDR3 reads CASSEDRAGANVLTF.

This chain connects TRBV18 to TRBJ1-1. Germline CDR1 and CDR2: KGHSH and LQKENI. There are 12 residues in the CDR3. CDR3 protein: CASSPLITEAFF.

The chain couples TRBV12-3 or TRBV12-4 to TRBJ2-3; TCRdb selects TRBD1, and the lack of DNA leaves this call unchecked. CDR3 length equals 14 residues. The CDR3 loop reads CASSLNAPGDTQYF.

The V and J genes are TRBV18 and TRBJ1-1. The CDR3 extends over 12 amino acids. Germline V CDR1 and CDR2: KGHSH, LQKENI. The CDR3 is CASSLGLSEAFF.

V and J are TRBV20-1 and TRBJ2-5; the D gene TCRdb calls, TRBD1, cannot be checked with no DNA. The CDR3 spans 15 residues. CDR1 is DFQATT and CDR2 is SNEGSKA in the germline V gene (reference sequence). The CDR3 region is CSARYRGKEGETQYF.

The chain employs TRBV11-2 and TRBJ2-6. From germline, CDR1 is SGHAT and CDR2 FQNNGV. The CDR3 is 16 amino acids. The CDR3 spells CASSKSGSSGANVLTF.

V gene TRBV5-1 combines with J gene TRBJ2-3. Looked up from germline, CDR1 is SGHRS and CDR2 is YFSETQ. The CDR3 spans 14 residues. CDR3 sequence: CASSLEHSSDTQYF.

CDR3 region: CASSLEVWGRIPSYEQYF. The chain uses TRBV11-2 and TRBJ2-7; checking the TCRdb D call of TRBD1 is not possible without DNA. The CDR3 totals 18 residues. CDR1 and CDR2 (germline): SGHAT, FQNNGV.

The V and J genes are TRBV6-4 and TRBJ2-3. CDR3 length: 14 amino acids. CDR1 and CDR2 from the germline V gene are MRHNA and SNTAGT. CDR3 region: CASSVVASTDTQYF.

This chain's CDR3 is CASSLGTAANTGELFF. V is TRBV5-1 and J is TRBJ2-2. This CDR3 has 16 residues. Germline CDR1 is SGHRS and CDR2 is YFSETQ.

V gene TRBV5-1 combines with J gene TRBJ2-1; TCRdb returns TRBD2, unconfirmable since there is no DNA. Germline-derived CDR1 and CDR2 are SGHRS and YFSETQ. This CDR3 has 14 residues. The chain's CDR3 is CASRMAGEVGEQFF.

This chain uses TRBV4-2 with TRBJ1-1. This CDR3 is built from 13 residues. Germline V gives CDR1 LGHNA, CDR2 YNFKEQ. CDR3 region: CASSQGDEAEAFF.

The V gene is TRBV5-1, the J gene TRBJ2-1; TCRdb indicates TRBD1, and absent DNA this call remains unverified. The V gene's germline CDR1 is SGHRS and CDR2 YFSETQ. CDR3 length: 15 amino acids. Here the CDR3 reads CASSYSGTEYNEQFF.

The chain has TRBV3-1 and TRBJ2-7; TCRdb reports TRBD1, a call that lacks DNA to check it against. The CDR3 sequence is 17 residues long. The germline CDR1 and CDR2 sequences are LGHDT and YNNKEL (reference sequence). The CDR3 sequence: CASSPLAGRDRAHEQYF.

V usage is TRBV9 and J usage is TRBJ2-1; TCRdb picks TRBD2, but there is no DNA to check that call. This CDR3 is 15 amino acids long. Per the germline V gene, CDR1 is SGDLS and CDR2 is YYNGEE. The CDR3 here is CASSLRAGGPNEQFF.

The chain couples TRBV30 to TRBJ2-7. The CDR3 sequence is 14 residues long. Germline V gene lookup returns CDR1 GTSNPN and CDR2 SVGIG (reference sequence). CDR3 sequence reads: CAWRVSRNSYEQYF. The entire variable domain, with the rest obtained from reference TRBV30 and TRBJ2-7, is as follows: SQTIHQWPATLVQPVGSPLSLECTVEGTSNPNLYWYRQAAGRGLQLLFYSVGIGQISSEVPQNLSASRPQDRQFILSSKKLLLSDSGFYLCAWRVSRNSYEQYFGPGTRLTVT.

The CDR3 spells CASSPTEGYGYTF. The chain joins TRBV4-1 to TRBJ1-2; TCRdb selects TRBD1, and the lack of DNA leaves this call unchecked. Germline V CDR1 and CDR2: MGHRA, YSYEKL. This CDR3 comprises 13 residues.

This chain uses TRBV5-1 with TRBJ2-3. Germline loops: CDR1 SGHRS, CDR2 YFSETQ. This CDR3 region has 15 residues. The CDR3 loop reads CASRNGYRGTDTQYF.

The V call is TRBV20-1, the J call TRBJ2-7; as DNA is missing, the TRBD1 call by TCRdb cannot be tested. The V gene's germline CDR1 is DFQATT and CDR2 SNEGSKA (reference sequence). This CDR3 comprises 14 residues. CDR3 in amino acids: CSAHWGGRSYEQYF.

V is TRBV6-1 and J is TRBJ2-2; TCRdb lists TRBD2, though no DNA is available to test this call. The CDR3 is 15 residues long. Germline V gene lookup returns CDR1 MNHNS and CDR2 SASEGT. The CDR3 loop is CASSPREGGNGELFF.

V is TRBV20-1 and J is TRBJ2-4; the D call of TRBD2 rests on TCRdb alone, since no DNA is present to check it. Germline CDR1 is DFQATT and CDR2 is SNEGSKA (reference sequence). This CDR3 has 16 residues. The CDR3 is CSARIFTGGTKNIQYF.

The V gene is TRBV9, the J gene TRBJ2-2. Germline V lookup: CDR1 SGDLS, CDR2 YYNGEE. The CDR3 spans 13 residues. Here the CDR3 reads CASSDMNTGELFF.

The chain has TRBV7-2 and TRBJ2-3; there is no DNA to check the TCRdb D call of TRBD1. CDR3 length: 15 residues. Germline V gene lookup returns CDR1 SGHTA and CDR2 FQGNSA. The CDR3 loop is CASSSLGRSTDTQYF.

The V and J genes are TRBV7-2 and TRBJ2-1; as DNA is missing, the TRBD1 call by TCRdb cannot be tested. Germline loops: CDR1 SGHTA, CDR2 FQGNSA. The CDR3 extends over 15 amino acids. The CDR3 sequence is CASSVRGQTYNEQFF.